One sample yielded the 15 T cell receptor beta chains listed below, sequenced in a study of T cell responses to AZD1222 COVID-19 vaccine. This table comes from immunoSEQ multiplex PCR, and its TCRdb copy is limited to in-frame clones, with some not included. The sample records 120,000 or so clones, 80% to 90% being singletons. The source was peripheral blood, collected on day 0 of AZD1222 vaccination. These receptors all come from an adult in good health.

This clone showed up just once. The CDR3 loop is CASSMGQNYGYTF. The CDR3 coding sequence is TGCGCCAGCAGCATGGGACAGAACTATGGCTACACCTTC. The chain has TRBV5-1 and TRBJ1-2; 7 bases match TRBD1. This CDR3 is 13 amino acids long. Germline loops: CDR1 SGHRS, CDR2 YFSETQ. With 4 bases clipped from V and 2 bases from J, the junction kept 2 bases outside the gene matches.

The rearrangement joins TRBV20-1 to TRBJ1-3; D not resolved. V lost 3 bases and J 3 bases, leaving 9 bases between the germline ends. The CDR3 extends over 13 amino acids. Germline assignment: CDR1 DFQATT and CDR2 SNEGSKA (reference sequence). The DNA of the CDR3 is TGCAGTGCTAGTAAGTCGGATGGAAACACCATATATTTT. This gives the protein CSASKSDGNTIYF.

This clone was observed a single time. The chain joins TRBV27 to TRBJ2-3, with D maybe TRBD1 (6 bases). The CDR3 runs to 14 residues. V lost 2 bases and J lost 2, with 8 bases in between. The germline V gene encodes CDR1 MNHEY and CDR2 SMNVEV (reference sequence). CDR3 protein: CASSLHRATDTQYF. The CDR3 nucleotides are TGTGCCAGCAGTTTACACAGGGCCACAGATACGCAGTATTTT.

The genes are TRBV19 and TRBJ2-1; D remains unclear. There are 13 residues in the CDR3. Germline lookup yields CDR1 LNHDA and CDR2 SQIVND (reference sequence). V was pared by 4 bases and J by 0 bases, with 4 bases between. The CDR3 DNA reads TGTGCCAGTAGTACGGACTCCTACAATGAGCAGTTCTTC. Translation: CASSTDSYNEQFF.

J is TRBJ2-2 and V is TRBV7-2, with D hard to call. V dropped 5 bases and J dropped 6 bases, with 13 bases sitting between them. Germline V gene lookup returns CDR1 SGHTA and CDR2 FQGNSA. The CDR3 extends over 14 amino acids. The CDR3 coding sequence is TGTGCCAGCAGCCCTAACATGATTCCCGGGGAGCTGTTTTTT. It codes for CASSPNMIPGELFF.

The chain uses TRBV27 and TRBJ1-1, with a tentative D call TRBD1 (6 bases). From germline, CDR1 is MNHEY and CDR2 SMNVEV (reference sequence). Trimming shortened V by 5 bases and J by 7 bases, and 20 bases separated the two germline ends. The CDR3 totals 15 residues. The CDR3 DNA reads as TGTGCCAGCAGTCCCACCCCCGGACAGTCGGTTGAAGCTTTCTTT. Its translation: CASSPTPGQSVEAFF.

The chain carries TRBV7-2 and TRBJ1-3, with D possibly matching TRBD1 (6 bases). There are 15 residues in the CDR3. Trimming took off 1 base at V and 1 base at J, with 8 bases between the two ends. CDR1 SGHTA and CDR2 FQGNSA come from the germline V gene. CDR3 in DNA: TGTGCCAGCAGCTTAGGTACAGGGTCTGGAAACACCATATATTTT. Protein sequence: CASSLGTGSGNTIYF.

The rearrangement joins TRBV6-5 to TRBJ2-7, with D possibly being TRBD2 (6 bases). CDR1 and CDR2 (germline): MNHEY, SVGAGI. The CDR3 length is 13 residues. The V and J ends lost 6 bases and 3 bases respectively, with 12 bases between them. The CDR3 loop reads CASRRDGVYEQYF. The CDR3 bases are TGTGCCAGCAGGCGGGACGGAGTCTACGAGCAGTACTTC.

The J gene is TRBJ2-2, the V gene TRBV5-1; 7 nucleotides match TRBD1. The V segment lost 3 bases and the J segment 0 bases; nucleotides outside the gene matches: 2. Per the germline V gene, CDR1 is SGHRS and CDR2 is YFSETQ. This CDR3 contains 15 residues. Written as DNA, the CDR3 is TGCGCCAGCAGCTCGGGACAGACGAACACCGGGGAGCTGTTTTTT. Protein product: CASSSGQTNTGELFF.

V gene TRBV2 combines with J gene TRBJ2-7, with 9 bases aligning to TRBD1. The V gene's germline CDR1 is SNHLY and CDR2 FYNNEI. V gave up 9 bases and J gave up 6 bases; unmatched junction bases: 9. The length of the CDR3 is 13 residues. The CDR3 sequence is CARRDRVSGEQYF. The CDR3 DNA reads TGTGCCAGGAGGGACAGGGTTAGTGGCGAGCAGTACTTC.

This chain uses TRBV3-1 (or the pseudogene TRBV3-2) with TRBJ2-7, with TRBD1 as a possible D gene (6 bases). V was cut by 3 bases and J by 6 bases, with 12 bases left in between. CDR3 size: 13 residues. CDR1 is LGHDT, CDR2 YNNKEL, per germline (reference sequence). CDR3 in DNA: TGTGCCAGCAGCCAGACCAGGGGAGCCGAGCAGTACTTC. Protein: CASSQTRGAEQYF.

The chain has TRBV21-1 and TRBJ1-2; TRBD1 reflects the table's D call only, with no check against the DNA. TRBV21-1 is annotated as a pseudogene. This CDR3 contains 15 residues. The CDR3 reads CASGGQDLWRDGYTF. In DNA form, the CDR3 reads TGTGCCAGCGGGGGACAGGATCTATGGAGAGATGGCTACACCTTC.

The genes are TRBV28 and TRBJ1-2; D is ambiguous. CDR3 size: 11 residues. CDR1 MDHEN and CDR2 SYDVKM come from the germline V gene. V lost 5 bases and J 4 bases, leaving 5 bases between the germline ends. The chain's CDR3 is CASSRPYGYTF. The CDR3 DNA follows: TGTGCCAGCAGTCGTCCCTATGGCTACACCTTC.

The chain links TRBV7-2 to TRBJ2-1; D uncertain. The CDR3 is 15 amino acids. V was clipped by 7 bases and J by 0 bases, with 13 bases between them. Germline assignment: CDR1 SGHTA and CDR2 FQGNSA. CDR3 amino acids: CASIPSSASYNEQFF. The DNA of the CDR3 is TGTGCCAGCATCCCGAGTAGTGCCTCCTACAATGAGCAGTTCTTC. The variable domain in full, with the rest retrieved from reference TRBV7-2 and TRBJ2-1, is GAGVSQSPSNKVTEKGKDVELRCDPISGHTALYWYRQSLGQGLEFLIYFQGNSAPDKSGLPSDRFSAERTGGSVSTLTIQRTQQEDSAVYLCASIPSSASYNEQFFGPGTRLTVL.

This clone has a handful of counts. The chain recombines TRBV7-2 with TRBJ2-1; D is unclear. With 8 bases removed from V and 8 bases from J, the gap between germline ends came to 16 bases. CDR1 is SGHTA and CDR2 is FQGNSA in the germline V gene. CDR3 size: 13 residues. CDR3: CASLFRDRDEQFF. CDR3 nucleotide sequence: TGTGCCAGCTTGTTCAGAGACCGGGATGAGCAGTTCTTC.